One sample yielded the 18 T cell receptor beta chains listed below, sequenced in a study of blood T cell repertoires in COVID-19. TCRdb keeps only in-frame clones here, not all; method: immunoSEQ multiplex PCR. The sample has a few hundred thousand clones; just over 85% are singletons. The specimen was PBMCs or T cells enriched from blood (not recorded which). Receptor source: a man between 35 and 55 years old who had recovered from COVID-19.

V and J are TRBV7-2 and TRBJ2-3; TRBD2 agrees at 11 bases. J lost 9 bases, V lost 5 bases, and 13 bases had no gene match. The CDR3 totals 16 residues. Germline CDR1 and CDR2: SGHTA and FQGNSA. CDR3 amino acids: CASSASLAGGALTQYF. In DNA, the CDR3 is TGTGCCAGCAGCGCCTCCCTAGCGGGAGGAGCTCTCACGCAGTATTTT.

V usage is TRBV5-1 and J usage is TRBJ1-4; D unresolved. Germline V gene lookup returns CDR1 SGHRS and CDR2 YFSETQ. V was shortened by 2 bases and J by 6 bases, with 11 bases between the two germline ends. There are 14 residues in the CDR3. The CDR3 DNA reads TGCGCCAGCAGCTTACGGACCGGGGATGAAAAACTGTTTTTT. This translates into CASSLRTGDEKLFF.

The chain is built from TRBV27 and TRBJ1-6; D uncertain. The CDR3 has 14 amino acids. The V gene's germline CDR1 is MNHEY and CDR2 SMNVEV (reference sequence). Trimming cost V 0 bases and J 7 bases, with 7 bases left between them. CDR3 bases: TGTGCCAGCAGTTTATCGCCTGGCAATTCACCCCTCCACTTT. This gives the protein CASSLSPGNSPLHF.

This chain uses TRBV2 with TRBJ2-1; 7 positions agree with TRBD2. J lost 12 bases, V lost 0 bases, and 5 bases had no gene match. The CDR3 runs to 13 residues. Germline CDR1 and CDR2: SNHLY and FYNNEI. The CDR3 nucleotides read TGTGCCAGCAGTGAAGCTCGGGGAGGGTTGCAGTTCTTC. It is translated as CASSEARGGLQFF.

The rearrangement uses TRBV5-1 and TRBJ1-1, with a tentative D call TRBD1 (6 bases). The CDR3 extends over 12 amino acids. V lost 0 bases and J lost 9, with 9 bases in between. Germline V CDR1 and CDR2: SGHRS, YFSETQ. The CDR3 loop is CASSLEGEKAFF. The DNA for the CDR3 is TGCGCCAGCAGCTTGGAGGGGGAGAAAGCTTTCTTT.

As to this clone: The identical CDR3 is also encoded by other nucleotide sequences in the sample. The chain recombines TRBV27 with TRBJ2-7; 10 bases line up with TRBD2. Germline CDR1 is MNHEY and CDR2 is SMNVEV (reference sequence). The J segment lost 2 bases and the V segment lost 7 bases, leaving 5 bases of the junction unmatched. The CDR3 contains 14 residues. CDR3 coding DNA: TGTGCCAGCAAGTTAGCGGGGGGACCCTACGAGCAGTACTTC. This translates into CASKLAGGPYEQYF.

The genes are TRBV7-9 and TRBJ1-2, with D tentatively TRBD1 (6 bases). V lost 1 base and J lost 3, with 12 bases in between. There are 15 residues in the CDR3. Germline CDR1 reads SEHNR; CDR2 reads FQNEAQ (reference sequence). CDR3 in DNA: TGTGCCAGCAGCTTAGGGAACAGGGACGACTATGGCTACACCTTC. This translates into CASSLGNRDDYGYTF.

The chain links TRBV28 to TRBJ2-7, with 10 bases aligning to TRBD1. V gave up 2 bases and J gave up 3 bases; unmatched junction bases: 4. CDR1 is MDHEN, CDR2 SYDVKM, per germline. The CDR3 extends over 15 amino acids. In DNA form, the CDR3 reads TGTGCCAGCAGTTTAAGGGACAGGGGATACTACGAGCAGTACTTC. Protein product: CASSLRDRGYYEQYF.

Notes on this clone: Other DNA sequences in this sample translate to the same CDR3. V and J are TRBV5-1 and TRBJ2-7, with TRBD1 matching 10 bases. Germline loops: CDR1 SGHRS, CDR2 YFSETQ. The CDR3 length is 15 residues. After removal of 3 bases from V and 7 bases from J, the junction contained 10 bases not matched to a gene. CDR3 in DNA: TGCGCCAGCAGCTATAGGACAGGGGGGGACGGGGAGCAGTACTTC. Its translation: CASSYRTGGDGEQYF.

The J gene is TRBJ2-2, the V gene TRBV19; 9 bases map to TRBD1. This CDR3 comprises 13 residues. J gave up 5 bases and V 11 bases, and 6 bases lay outside the gene matches. The germline V gene encodes CDR1 LNHDA and CDR2 SQIVND (reference sequence). In DNA, the CDR3 is TGTGCCCTGAGGGACAGGGTAACCGGGGAGCTGTTTTTT. Its protein product is CALRDRVTGELFF.

The CDR3 here is CAWSRGIDNSPLHF. In DNA form, the CDR3 reads TGTGCCTGGAGCCGGGGGATTGATAATTCACCCCTCCACTTT. This chain links TRBV30 with TRBJ1-6, with a weak D call TRBD1 (5 bases). V lost 3 bases and J 5 bases, leaving 11 bases between the germline ends. Germline V lookup: CDR1 GTSNPN, CDR2 SVGIG (reference sequence). The CDR3 is 14 residues long.

Many counts were recorded for this clone. This chain connects TRBV6-5 to TRBJ1-5; D call uncertain. Germline V gene lookup returns CDR1 MNHEY and CDR2 SVGAGI. The CDR3 extends over 14 amino acids. Trimming pared 7 bases from V and 0 bases from J, leaving 10 bases between. CDR3 residues: CASKGVYSNQPQHF. DNA for the CDR3: TGTGCCAGCAAGGGAGTTTATAGCAATCAGCCCCAGCATTTT.

CDR3 nucleotide sequence: TGTGCCAGCAGTTGGACAGCCCGGACTGAAGCTTTCTTT. Translated: CASSWTARTEAFF. The chain employs TRBV12-3 or TRBV12-4 and TRBJ1-1; D might be TRBD1 (6 bases). V was clipped by 4 bases and J by 5 bases, with 11 bases between them. The CDR3 loop spans 13 amino acids.

The chain has TRBV2 and TRBJ2-1; 12 positions match TRBD2. V lost 9 bases, J lost 8 bases, and 14 bases stayed unmatched. CDR3 length: 16 residues. Germline-derived CDR1 and CDR2 are SNHLY and FYNNEI. This CDR3 reads CASGGTRLAGDDEQFF. Here the CDR3 DNA reads TGTGCCAGTGGAGGAACTCGACTAGCGGGAGACGATGAGCAGTTCTTC.

The chain carries TRBV5-6 and TRBJ2-6; D perhaps matches TRBD1 (5 bases). V lost 0 bases and J lost 4, with 17 bases in between. The germline V gene encodes CDR1 SGHDT and CDR2 YYEEEE. This CDR3 is built from 18 residues. Here the CDR3 DNA reads TGTGCCAGCAGCTTGGCCATCAGGGTCCAGGGCGGGGCCAACGTCCTGACTTTC. This codes for CASSLAIRVQGGANVLTF.

The V gene is TRBV4-1, the J gene TRBJ2-1; TRBD2 might be the D (5 bases). The ends were cut back, 4 bases at V and 10 bases at J, with 8 bases in the middle. Germline assignment: CDR1 MGHRA and CDR2 YSYEKL. This CDR3 region has 11 residues. The CDR3 DNA is TGCGCCAGCAGCCGCACGGGAGAGCAGTTCTTC. This codes for CASSRTGEQFF.

J is TRBJ2-7 and V is TRBV12-3 or TRBV12-4; unclear D gene. The CDR3 has 13 residues. Trimming cost V 3 bases and J 0 bases, with 6 bases left between them. Here the CDR3 DNA reads TGTGCCAGCAGTTTTCAGGACTCCTACGAGCAGTACTTC. Translated, it gives CASSFQDSYEQYF.

This chain joins TRBV7-2 and TRBJ1-2; no clear D. This CDR3 is 14 amino acids long. Germline assignment: CDR1 SGHTA and CDR2 FQGNSA. Trimming removed 0 bases at V and 8 bases at J, with 13 bases between. In nucleotides, the CDR3 is TGTGCCAGCAGCTTAGCAGGTACGGGGAAAGGCTACACCTTC. This sequence encodes CASSLAGTGKGYTF.